This T cell receptor beta chain comes out of a study of OX40 agonist ivuxolimab in advanced cancers. Study overall: Recorded diagnoses for dose-escalation patients were hepatocellular carcinoma, melanoma, renal cell or head and neck cancer. Study-level points and caveats: The 0.1-3.0 mg/kg partial responders had among the lowest clonal expansion. Circulating CD4+ and CD8+ T cells showed clonal expansion by week 6 at 0.1 to 3.0 mg/kg.

Points on this clone: Its matching antigen is unknown.

The method was immunoSEQ multiplex PCR; TCRdb's version includes in-frame clones alone and lacks a portion of them. This sample has tens of thousands of clones; approximately 90% occur once, and the top ten carry 15% to 20%. The sampling schedule covered blood at baseline, cycle 4 day 1, and cycle 7 day 1. V dropped 5 bases and J dropped 9 bases, with 11 bases sitting between them. The CDR3 contains 12 residues. Germline V gives CDR1 SGHTA, CDR2 FQGTGA. This chain links TRBV7-3 with TRBJ2-1; D is undetermined. The TCR was taken from an adult with an advanced solid tumor such as melanoma, head and neck, liver or kidney cancer. The input for sequencing was CD4+ or CD8+ T cells sorted from blood, taken in a trial of the OX40 agonist ivuxolimab. Here the CDR3 reads CASSLTGSEQFF. The CDR3, as DNA: TGTGCCAGCAGCCTGACCGGAAGTGAGCAGTTCTTC.